This TCR beta chain is from a study of cytotoxic CD8 clonotypes in ibrutinib-treated CLL. Overall study: Once patients had received a median 12 months of treatment, range 6 to 36, response samples were obtained. Study-level findings and limits: Circulating CD8+ T-cell counts were tracked by baseline clonality, which exceeded that of age-matched healthy donors.

In germline, CDR1 is SGHAT, CDR2 FQDESV (reference sequence). This CDR3 has 15 residues. The V segment lost 3 bases and the J segment 3 bases; nucleotides outside the gene matches: 6. Method: immunoSEQ multiplex PCR; TCRdb's copy keeps in-frame clones and lacks some. This sample has about 34,000 clones, with more than 65% found just once. Only a few counts were recorded for this clone. As yet, its antigen is unknown. The source of approximately 2 micrograms of genomic DNA for TCR beta libraries was cryopreserved PBMCs. The chain employs TRBV11-1 and TRBJ2-7; 9 bases line up with TRBD1. The sample consisted of PBMCs, taken before ibrutinib treatment. The TCR comes from a human donor with chronic lymphocytic leukemia. The DNA of the CDR3 is TGTGCCAGCAGCTTTTCCGGGACAGGGCTCTACGAGCAGTACTTC. Its protein product is CASSFSGTGLYEQYF.